These T cell receptor beta chains were read from a single sample in a study of response to subunit inactivated influenza vaccine. TCRdb analysed the RT-PCR reads with MiXCR anew, one entry per CDR3 protein. The table records approximately 480,000 distinct CDR3 sequences, approximately 9.9% of them present only once. The sequencing used PBMCs from blood, collected roughly 48 days after vaccination. The receptors here all came from a man aged 45-60 years who received an inactivated influenza vaccine. Each CDR3 is given with its conserved first and last residue. Each record gives: J gene, V gene, clone size, D gene, CDR3 protein, CDR3 DNA. The D gene is left open where the match is weak. A clone size is listed for some rows: how often the clone was seen (once, few, many), or a class if it is expanded.

TRBJ2-2 TRBV6-2/TRBV6-3 - TRBD1 CASSQGTGGTGELFF TGTGCCAGCAGTCAAGGGACAGGGGGGACCGGGGAGCTGTTTTTT
TRBJ2-7 TRBV20-1 - TRBD1 CSATILPGQGAHEQYF TGCAGTGCTACGATATTACCGGGACAGGGGGCCCACGAGCAGTACTTC
TRBJ2-7 TRBV7-6 - - CASSLLQGRPYEQYF TGTGCCAGCAGCTTATTACAGGGCAGGCCCTACGAGCAGTACTTC
TRBJ2-7 TRBV28 few - CASSAGFGYEQYF TGTGCCAGCAGTGCAGGGTTCGGCTACGAGCAGTACTTC
TRBJ2-2 TRBV6-2/TRBV6-3 - - CASSYSRFRELFF TGTGCCAGCAGTTACTCCCGGTTCAGGGAGCTGTTTTTT
TRBJ2-3 TRBV5-1 - TRBD1 CASSLNRDRGHTGYTDTQYF TGCGCCAGCAGCTTAAACCGGGACAGGGGGCATACTGGGTACACAGATACGCAGTATTTT
TRBJ1-1 TRBV6-1 few TRBD1 CASTSQGGRNTEAFF TGTGCCAGCACATCACAAGGGGGCAGGAACACTGAAGCTTTCTTT
TRBJ2-1 TRBV24-1 few TRBD1 CATSDSRQGRGNEQFF TGTGCCACCAGTGACAGCCGACAGGGCCGGGGCAATGAGCAGTTCTTC
TRBJ2-7 TRBV7-3 many - CASSLDTNYEQYF TGTGCCAGCAGCTTAGACACCAACTACGAGCAGTACTTC
TRBJ1-2 TRBV12-3/TRBV12-4 - - CANQQRLGYGYTF TGTGCCAACCAACAGAGGCTAGGCTACGGCTACACCTTC
TRBJ2-1 TRBV20-1 many TRBD2 CSALPTSGRSEQFF TGCAGTGCTCTACCCACTAGCGGGAGAAGTGAGCAGTTCTTC
TRBJ2-3 TRBV20-1 many TRBD2 CSARSPGLAGGSGTDTQYF TGCAGTGCTAGAAGCCCGGGACTAGCGGGGGGCAGCGGCACAGATACGCAGTATTTT
TRBJ2-7 TRBV10-1 - TRBD1 CASSLRTGFYEQYF TGCGCCAGCAGTCTTCGGACAGGCTTTTACGAGCAGTACTTC
TRBJ2-7 TRBV7-2 - - CASSFSLPGLYEQYF TGTGCCAGCAGCTTCAGCCTGCCCGGGCTCTACGAGCAGTACTTC
TRBJ1-1 TRBV12-3/TRBV12-4 few - CASSPDTMNTEAFF TGTGCCAGCAGTCCGGACACCATGAACACTGAAGCTTTCTTT
TRBJ2-7 TRBV15 - TRBD1 CATSGRDRVVHEQYF TGTGCCACCAGCGGCCGGGACAGGGTCGTTCACGAGCAGTACTTC
TRBJ2-4 TRBV11-3 - - CASSPSGDLAKNIQYF TGTGCCAGCAGCCCCTCGGGGGACCTAGCCAAAAACATTCAGTACTTC
TRBJ1-2 TRBV12-5 few TRBD1 CASGLVLGGPNYGYTF TGTGCTAGTGGTTTGGTACTAGGGGGCCCTAACTATGGCTACACCTTC
TRBJ2-1 TRBV7-3 - - CASSLLGTSSYNEQFF TGTGCCAGCAGCTTATTGGGTACGAGCTCCTACAATGAGCAGTTCTTC
TRBJ2-7 TRBV12-3/TRBV12-4 - TRBD1 CASSFGTGGMYEQYF TGTGCCAGCAGTTTCGGGACAGGGGGCATGTACGAGCAGTACTTC